Below are 13 T cell receptor beta chains sequenced from a single sample in a study of PD-L1 blockade in urothelial cancer. Produced via immunoSEQ multiplex PCR; TCRdb's table is partial and in-frame only. The table records roughly 45,000 clones, roughly 80% of them present only once. Time point: peripheral blood 6 weeks after treatment start. The source material was PBMCs, sampled around atezolizumab (anti-PD-L1) treatment. These receptors all come from a man aged 65 to 79 with urothelial cancer.

The chain joins TRBV19 to TRBJ2-7, with D tentatively TRBD1 (5 bases). Looked up from germline, CDR1 is LNHDA and CDR2 is SQIVND (reference sequence). V was shortened by 10 bases and J by 2 bases, with 18 bases between the two germline ends. This CDR3 contains 14 residues. CDR3 sequence reads: CATRAPRETYEQYF. The DNA of the CDR3 is TGTGCCACCCGGGCCCCCAGGGAAACCTACGAGCAGTACTTC.

The V gene is TRBV5-6, the J gene TRBJ2-7, with D perhaps TRBD1 (7 bases). Germline V CDR1 and CDR2: SGHDT, YYEEEE. The CDR3 length is 15 residues. Trimming left V 2 bases short and J 1 base short, with 13 bases between. CDR3: CASSFRPGGSYEQYF. For the CDR3, the DNA is TGTGCCAGCAGCTTTAGACCAGGGGGGTCCTACGAGCAGTACTTC. Full variable domain (outside the CDR3, taken from reference TRBV5-6 and TRBJ2-7): DAGVTQSPTHLIKTRGQQVTLRCSPKSGHDTVSWYQQALGQGPQFIFQYYEEEERQRGNFPDRFSGHQFPNYSSELNVNALLLGDSALYLCASSFRPGGSYEQYFGPGTRLTVT.

The gene calls are TRBV5-1 and TRBJ2-1; tentative D call: TRBD1 (6 bases). The CDR3 is 16 amino acids. Germline V gives CDR1 SGHRS, CDR2 YFSETQ. V shed 4 bases and J shed 1 base, with 15 bases lying between them. The CDR3 reads CASSNRTVASYNEQFF. The CDR3 DNA follows: TGCGCCAGCAGCAATAGGACAGTCGCGTCCTACAATGAGCAGTTCTTC. Full variable domain (rest looked up from reference TRBV5-1 and TRBJ2-1): KAGVTQTPRYLIKTRGQQVTLSCSPISGHRSVSWYQQTPGQGLQFLFEYFSETQRNKGNFPGRFSGRQFSNSRSEMNVSTLELGDSALYLCASSNRTVASYNEQFFGPGTRLTVL.

The rearrangement links TRBV5-1 to TRBJ1-1; D possibly corresponds to TRBD1 (6 bases). Germline CDR1 and CDR2: SGHRS and YFSETQ. The ends were cut back, 0 bases at V and 1 base at J, with 10 bases in the middle. The CDR3 totals 15 residues. The CDR3 DNA reads as TGCGCCAGCAGCTTGGCTGGGACACAGAACACTGAAGCTTTCTTT. It specifies CASSLAGTQNTEAFF.

This chain links TRBV11-3 with TRBJ1-5, with 9 bases lining up with TRBD1. This CDR3 spans 19 amino acids. Trimming cost V 1 base and J 5 bases; bases outside gene matches: 15. Germline V lookup: CDR1 SGHNT, CDR2 YENEEA. The CDR3 bases are TGTGCCAGCAGCTTAGTTACCGATACCGGGACAGGGAACTATCAGCCCCAGCATTTT. The encoded protein is CASSLVTDTGTGNYQPQHF. Together with reference TRBV11-3 and TRBJ1-5, the CDR3 gives the full variable domain: EAGVVQSPRYKIIEKKQPVAFWCNPISGHNTLYWYLQNLGQGPELLIRYENEEAVDDSQLPKDRFSAERLKGVDSTLKIQPAELGDSAVYLCASSLVTDTGTGNYQPQHFGDGTRLSIL.

The chain joins TRBV11-2 to TRBJ2-3; D is possibly TRBD1 (6 bases). CDR1 and CDR2 (germline): SGHAT, FQNNGV. This CDR3 region has 13 residues. V was shortened by 6 bases and J by 4 bases, with 11 bases between the two germline ends. DNA for the CDR3: TGTGCCAGCAGTACACAGGGAGCAGATACGCAGTATTTT. It specifies CASSTQGADTQYF.

This clone showed up just once. The rearrangement uses TRBV9 and TRBJ2-1, with TRBD1 matching over 11 bases. The CDR3 is 14 residues long. The V gene end was trimmed by 2 bases and the J gene end by 12 bases; junction bases not matched to a gene: 7. Germline assignment: CDR1 SGDLS and CDR2 YYNGEE. CDR3 DNA: TGTGCCAGCAGCGTGGGGACAGGGGGGCACATGCAGTTCTTC. As protein: CASSVGTGGHMQFF.

The rearrangement uses TRBV28 and TRBJ2-7; 9 nucleotides line up with TRBD2. V gave up 8 bases and J gave up 1 base; unmatched junction bases: 15. This CDR3 region has 17 residues. CDR1 is MDHEN, CDR2 SYDVKM, per germline. The DNA of the CDR3 is TGTGCCAGCGGTAAGGACCTTGGCGGGAGGGTGTCCTACGAGCAGTACTTC. Translation: CASGKDLGGRVSYEQYF.

The chain recombines TRBV7-8 with TRBJ2-7; 8 bases are a match to TRBD2. V trimming: 0 bases; J trimming: 0 bases; junction bases outside the gene matches: 4. This CDR3 contains 16 residues. The germline V gene encodes CDR1 SGHVS and CDR2 FQNEAQ. The CDR3, as DNA: TGTGCCAGCAGCTTAGCGCGCAGCGGGAGCTCCTACGAGCAGTACTTC. Protein: CASSLARSGSSYEQYF.

On this clone: Other DNA sequences in this sample translate to the same CDR3. The chain is built from TRBV10-2 and TRBJ2-3, with 14 bases aligning to TRBD2. Germline values: CDR1 WSHSY, CDR2 SAAADI. The V gene end was trimmed by 0 bases and the J gene end by 3 bases; junction bases not matched to a gene: 2. The CDR3 is 17 residues long. Here the CDR3 DNA reads TGCGCCAGCAGTGAGTCGGGGACTAGCGGGAGTACAGATACGCAGTATTTT. The encoded protein is CASSESGTSGSTDTQYF.

The CDR3 bases are TGTGCCAGCAGTTTAGACCTGGCAGGGGGCGAAAATGAGCAGTTCTTC. Protein product: CASSLDLAGGENEQFF. This chain links TRBV28 with TRBJ2-1, with TRBD1 matching 8 bases. The CDR3 extends over 16 amino acids. Trimming took 2 bases from V and 7 from J; bases not matched to a gene: 10. CDR1 and CDR2 from the germline V gene are MDHEN and SYDVKM. The full variable domain, its missing parts supplied by reference TRBV28 and TRBJ2-1, is DVKVTQSSRYLVKRTGEKVFLECVQDMDHENMFWYRQDPGLGLRLIYFSYDVKMKEKGDIPEGYSVSREKKERFSLILESASTNQTSMYLCASSLDLAGGENEQFFGPGTRLTVL.

The rearrangement links TRBV10-2 to TRBJ2-7; weak D call: TRBD1 (6 bases). The V end was cut by 2 bases, the J end by 6 bases, with 14 bases between. The CDR3 consists of 14 residues. CDR1 is WSHSY, CDR2 SAAADI, per germline. For the CDR3, the DNA is TGCGCCAGCAGTGAGGTTAAACGAGGGGGCGAGCAGTACTTC. Translation: CASSEVKRGGEQYF.

The rearrangement links TRBV28 to TRBJ2-1; D might be TRBD2 (5 bases). Germline V gene sequence: CDR1 MDHEN, CDR2 SYDVKM. V was pared by 5 bases and J by 8 bases, with 16 bases between. The CDR3 runs to 14 residues. CDR3 protein: CASSPPGVGDEQFF. In nucleotides, the CDR3 is TGTGCCAGCAGTCCCCCCGGAGTCGGGGATGAGCAGTTCTTC.